The 24 T cell receptor beta chains below come from one sample, sequenced in a study of T cells in Graves' hyperthyroidism and ophthalmopathy. Regions amplified from RNA transcripts were the TCR beta CDR3 regions. TCR CDR3 underwent first-round RT-PCR with the HTBI primer set. TCRdb reprocessed the multiplex PCR reads via MiXCR and lists one record per CDR3 protein. The repertoire holds around 760,000 distinct CDR3 sequences, with roughly a third as singletons. Sequenced input: blood. Receptors were obtained from a woman aged 40-49 years with Graves' hyperthyroidism.

This clonotype was picked up a small number of times. V usage is TRBV4-3 and J usage is TRBJ2-2; unclear D gene. V was trimmed by 0 bases and J by 3 bases, leaving 5 bases between them. This CDR3 comprises 14 residues. CDR1 LGHNA and CDR2 YSLEER come from the germline V gene. The CDR3 sequence: CASSQDWDTGELFF. In nucleotides, the CDR3 is TGCGCCAGCAGCCAAGATTGGGACACCGGGGAGCTGTTTTTT.

The V gene is TRBV2, the J gene TRBJ2-3; D is unclear. Per the germline V gene, CDR1 is SNHLY and CDR2 is FYNNEI. Trimming cost V 6 bases and J 2 bases, with 18 bases left between them. The CDR3 covers 16 residues. The CDR3 DNA is TGTGCCAGCAGCAACCGGAGAACATATACCACAGATACGCAGTATTTT. It encodes CASSNRRTYTTDTQYF. Supplemented by reference TRBV2 and TRBJ2-3, the full variable domain reads EPEVTQTPSHQVTQMGQEVILRCVPISNHLYFYWYRQILGQKVEFLVSFYNNEISEKSEIFDDQFSVERPDGSNFTLKIRSTKLEDSAMYFCASSNRRTYTTDTQYFGPGTRLTVL.

This clonotype has a handful of counts. V gene TRBV28 combines with J gene TRBJ1-1, with TRBD1 matching over 7 bases. V was clipped by 2 bases and J by 10 bases; unmatched bases: 4. The CDR3 is 12 amino acids. The germline V gene has CDR1 MDHEN and CDR2 SYDVKM. The CDR3 region has the DNA TGTGCCAGCAGTTTAGCACAGGGGCGAGCTTTCTTT. This translates into CASSLAQGRAFF.

There are a few counts of this clonotype. The chain combines TRBV12-3 or TRBV12-4 with TRBJ1-5, with D unresolved. Trimming shortened V by 3 bases and J by 5 bases, and 5 bases separated the two germline ends. The CDR3 extends over 12 amino acids. The CDR3 protein is CASSFWHQPQHF. CDR3 sequence (DNA): TGTGCCAGCAGTTTTTGGCATCAGCCCCAGCATTTT.

This clonotype was observed at least ten times. The rearrangement links TRBV19 to TRBJ2-4; 8 nucleotides agree with TRBD2. With 4 bases clipped from V and 7 bases from J, the junction kept 3 bases outside the gene matches. Germline lookup yields CDR1 LNHDA and CDR2 SQIVND (reference sequence). The CDR3 is 13 residues long. The CDR3 DNA sequence: TGTGCCAGTAGTAGTAGCGGGATGAACATTCAGTACTTC. This codes for CASSSSGMNIQYF. The entire variable domain, with the rest obtained from reference TRBV19 and TRBJ2-4, is as follows: DGGITQSPKYLFRKEGQNVTLSCEQNLNHDAMYWYRQDPGQGLRLIYYSQIVNDFQKGDIAEGYSVSREKKESFPLTVTSAQKNPTAFYLCASSSSGMNIQYFGAGTRLSVL.

In its sample, this clonotype was seen a few times. J is TRBJ2-3 and V is TRBV24-1; D ambiguous. Germline lookup yields CDR1 KGHDR and CDR2 SFDVKD. Trimming stripped 6 bases from V and 4 bases from J, with 10 bases between. The CDR3 loop spans 13 amino acids. CDR3 coding DNA: TGTGCCACCAGTCATACGATGTCAGATACGCAGTATTTT. This codes for CATSHTMSDTQYF.

V usage is TRBV7-3 and J usage is TRBJ1-3; tentatively, D is TRBD1 (6 bases). The germline V gene has CDR1 SGHTA and CDR2 FQGTGA. The CDR3 totals 15 residues. Trimming left V 4 bases short and J 4 bases short, with 14 bases between. The CDR3 DNA is TGTGCCAGCAGCTCGGGCAGGGGCCTGGGAAACACCATATATTTT. Encoded protein: CASSSGRGLGNTIYF.

Comments on this clonotype: Given a much more abundant clone one base away, this may be a read error. J is TRBJ2-5 and V is TRBV7-2, with 10 positions matching TRBD1. The CDR3 loop spans 15 amino acids. V shed 1 base, J shed 7 bases, and the junction held 6 bases outside the gene matches. Germline V gene sequence: CDR1 SGHTA, CDR2 FQGNSA. The chain's CDR3 is CASSLGQGAAGTQYF. In DNA, the CDR3 is TGTGCCAGCAGCTTAGGACAGGGGGCCGCAGGGACCCAGTACTTC.

The CDR3 DNA reads as TGTGCCAGCACCACCGGGTCCATAGGCAATGAGCAGTTCTTC. This sequence encodes CASTTGSIGNEQFF. V usage is TRBV7-9 and J usage is TRBJ2-1, with unresolved D. Germline CDR1 is SEHNR and CDR2 is FQNEAQ (reference sequence). The length of the CDR3 is 14 residues. Trimming removed 7 bases at V and 6 bases at J, with 16 bases between. The full variable domain, in which reference TRBV7-9 and TRBJ2-1 provide the parts outside the CDR3, is DTGVSQNPRHKITKRGQNVTFRCDPISEHNRLYWYRQTLGQGPEFLTYFQNEAQLEKSRLLSDRFSAERPKGSFSTLEIQRTEQGDSAMYLCASTTGSIGNEQFFGPGTRLTVL.

At least ten counts were recorded for this clonotype. For the CDR3, the DNA is TGTGCCATCAGCCGACCCCCTGTGACAGTCTCTGAGGGCTACACCTTC. Its translation: CAISRPPVTVSEGYTF. This rearrangement joins TRBV10-3 to TRBJ1-2; D perhaps matches TRBD1 (5 bases). CDR3 length equals 16 residues. From germline, CDR1 is ENHRY and CDR2 SYGVKD. V shed 6 bases and J shed 8 bases, with 25 bases lying between them.

This clonotype was recorded many times. The chain joins TRBV19 to TRBJ1-2, with 9 positions matching TRBD1. V lost 5 bases to trimming and J lost 2 bases; unmatched junction nucleotides: 3. CDR1 is LNHDA, CDR2 SQIVND, per germline (reference sequence). CDR3 length equals 14 residues. CDR3 residues: CASSADRGNYGYTF. Written as DNA, the CDR3 is TGTGCCAGTAGTGCCGACAGGGGGAACTATGGCTACACCTTC.

This clonotype came up a few times. The chain employs TRBV15 and TRBJ1-4; tentative D call: TRBD1 (6 bases). V lost 0 bases to trimming and J lost 8 bases, with 10 bases between them. CDR3 length: 14 residues. CDR1 is LNHNV and CDR2 is YYDKDF in the germline V gene (reference sequence). CDR3 residues: CATSRDSDSEKLFF. The CDR3, as DNA: TGTGCCACCAGCAGAGATTCGGACAGCGAAAAACTGTTTTTT.

The V call is TRBV7-8, the J call TRBJ2-2; D is ambiguous. With 1 base removed from V and 5 bases from J, the gap between germline ends came to 8 bases. Germline V gene lookup returns CDR1 SGHVS and CDR2 FQNEAQ. The CDR3 is 14 residues long. The CDR3, as DNA: TGTGCCAGCAGCTTAGGCCAGACAACCGGGGAGCTGTTTTTT. Amino acids: CASSLGQTTGELFF.

This clonotype was counted a few times. The V and J genes are TRBV19 and TRBJ1-4; perhaps TRBD1 as D (6 bases). The CDR3 runs 15 residues. Germline-derived CDR1 and CDR2 are LNHDA and SQIVND (reference sequence). V shed 9 bases and J shed 7 bases, with 21 bases lying between them. CDR3 sequence reads: CASKASGTNPEKLFF. In DNA form, the CDR3 reads TGTGCCAGCAAAGCCTCCGGGACAAACCCTGAAAAACTGTTTTTT.

This clonotype was found a few times. This chain uses TRBV7-2 with TRBJ2-3; perhaps TRBD2 as D (5 bases). This CDR3 spans 14 amino acids. Trimming stripped 5 bases from V and 6 bases from J, with 15 bases between. The germline CDR1 and CDR2 sequences are SGHTA and FQGNSA. Written as DNA, the CDR3 is TGTGCCAGCAGCCCAACCCCTCGCGGGGATACGCAGTATTTT. This gives the protein CASSPTPRGDTQYF.

This clonotype turned up a few times. The chain carries TRBV4-3 and TRBJ1-2, with D possibly TRBD1 on 5 matching bases. V was clipped by 0 bases and J by 1 base, with 6 bases between them. This CDR3 region has 14 residues. Germline V lookup: CDR1 LGHNA, CDR2 YSLEER. The CDR3 reads CASSQDGGNYGYTF. CDR3 coding DNA: TGCGCCAGCAGCCAAGATGGGGGTAACTATGGCTACACCTTC.

This clonotype was recorded many times. The CDR3 here is CASSAQGRGRTEAFF. In nucleotides, the CDR3 is TGTGCCAGCAGCGCCCAGGGGCGAGGTCGGACTGAAGCTTTCTTT. This chain uses TRBV7-3 with TRBJ1-1; tentative D call: TRBD1 (6 bases). Per the germline V gene, CDR1 is SGHTA and CDR2 is FQGTGA. V dropped 5 bases and J dropped 5 bases, with 18 bases sitting between them. This CDR3 region has 15 residues.

This clonotype was counted at least ten times. The rearrangement links TRBV7-8 to TRBJ2-7; 7 bases map to TRBD2. The CDR3 spans 15 residues. V trimming: 4 bases; J trimming: 4 bases; junction bases outside the gene matches: 10. The germline gives CDR1 SGHVS, CDR2 FQNEAQ. The CDR3 DNA is TGTGCCAGCAGCTCGCTAGCGGTGTGGGGGTACGAGCAGTACTTC. It is translated as CASSSLAVWGYEQYF.

The chain carries TRBV12-3 or TRBV12-4 and TRBJ2-7; 7 nucleotides align to TRBD1. The CDR3 runs to 16 residues. The V and J ends lost 2 bases and 2 bases, in that order; junction bases with no gene match: 9. CDR3 bases: TGTGCCAGCAGTTTAATCCGACAGGGCACGACCTACGAGCAGTACTTC. Translated: CASSLIRQGTTYEQYF.

This sequence joins TRBV10-2 and TRBJ2-3, with 7 nucleotides matching TRBD2. Germline assignment: CDR1 WSHSY and CDR2 SAAADI. V was clipped by 8 bases and J by 0 bases; unmatched bases: 5. The CDR3 covers 14 residues. In DNA, the CDR3 is TGCGCCAGCGGCCAGGGAGGGAGCACAGATACGCAGTATTTT. The encoded protein is CASGQGGSTDTQYF.

The chain has TRBV6-5 and TRBJ1-2; 8 nucleotides line up with TRBD1. Looked up from germline, CDR1 is MNHEY and CDR2 is SVGAGI. The ends lost 5 bases at V and 7 bases at J; junction bases unmatched: 3. This CDR3 contains 12 residues. The CDR3 coding sequence is TGTGCCAGCAGTGGACAGGGAATTGGCTACACCTTC. This codes for CASSGQGIGYTF.

In its sample, this clonotype was seen a few times. This rearrangement joins TRBV19 to TRBJ1-5, with D tentatively TRBD1 (6 bases). The CDR3 length is 13 residues. CDR1 is LNHDA, CDR2 SQIVND, per germline (reference sequence). V lost 6 bases, J lost 6 bases, and 12 bases lay in between. This CDR3 reads CASSDRSAQPQHF. The CDR3, as DNA: TGTGCCAGTAGCGACAGGTCTGCTCAGCCCCAGCATTTT.

This chain connects TRBV12-3 or TRBV12-4 to TRBJ1-2, with D perhaps matching TRBD1 (6 bases). Trimming cost V 4 bases and J 0 bases, with 21 bases left between them. CDR3 length equals 18 residues. This CDR3 reads CASSSSPSFRGTNYGYTF. Here the CDR3 DNA reads TGTGCCAGCAGTTCCTCACCTTCATTCAGGGGAACTAACTATGGCTACACCTTC.

As to this clonotype: This may stem from a read error, because a much larger clone lies one nucleotide away. The rearrangement uses TRBV2 and TRBJ1-1; 7 bases are a match to TRBD1. This CDR3 region has 14 residues. Per germline, CDR1 SNHLY and CDR2 FYNNEI. The CDR3 nucleotides are TGTGCCAGCACTGCGACAGGGCGGGGCACTGAAGCTTCCTTT. Protein sequence: CASTATGRGTEASF.